These 10 T cell receptor beta chains share one sample of origin, sequenced in a study of T cells in Graves' hyperthyroidism and ophthalmopathy (dated by TCRdb to the late 2010s). The protocol used for the library was multiplex PCR. This sample was sequenced with an Illumina HiSeq 2000. The TCR beta CDR3 regions were amplified from the RNA transcripts. The TCR CDR3 was subjected to a first round of RT-PCR using the HTBI primer set and the Qiagen OneStep RT-PCR kit. The raw public reads went through TCRdb reprocessing: fastp at Q25, MiXCR clone calling, in-frame beta chains kept. Rows matching on CDR3 protein sequence are summarized as one entry with the most common DNA and genes. The sample has some 760,000 distinct CDR3 sequences on record, 12% to 15% of them singletons. The ten largest account for roughly a tenth of the sample. The specimen sequenced was blood. The source of these receptors is a woman aged 18 to 35 with Graves' hyperthyroidism.

This clonotype was found a few times. This chain uses TRBV7-9 with TRBJ2-1; the match to TRBD2 covers 10 bases. The trim removed 5 bases at V and 0 bases at J, leaving 13 bases unmatched. In germline, CDR1 is SEHNR, CDR2 FQNEAQ (reference sequence). This CDR3 has 19 amino acids. The CDR3 region is CASSPPRTSGRFSYNEQFF. The CDR3 DNA follows: TGTGCCAGCAGCCCCCCCCGGACTAGCGGAAGGTTCTCCTACAATGAGCAGTTCTTC.

CDR3: CASKWAGRETSPLHF. The CDR3, as DNA: TGCGCCAGCAAATGGGCTGGCAGGGAAACCTCACCCCTCCACTTT. V is TRBV5-1 and J is TRBJ1-6; perhaps TRBD1 as D (5 bases). V gave up 6 bases and J gave up 10 bases, with 20 bases separating them. Germline-derived CDR1 and CDR2 are SGHRS and YFSETQ. CDR3 length: 15 amino acids. Supplemented by reference TRBV5-1 and TRBJ1-6, the full variable domain reads KAGVTQTPRYLIKTRGQQVTLSCSPISGHRSVSWYQQTPGQGLQFLFEYFSETQRNKGNFPGRFSGRQFSNSRSEMNVSTLELGDSALYLCASKWAGRETSPLHFGNGTRLTVT.

This clonotype was found a few times. The junction shows a germline mismatch at one end, possibly a read error. CDR3 amino acids: CASSFGRSYDQYF. Here the CDR3 DNA reads TGTGCCAGCAGTTTTGGCAGGAGCTACGATCAGTACTTC. The chain joins TRBV28 to TRBJ2-7; no reliable D call. The CDR3 spans 13 residues. CDR1 and CDR2 from the germline V gene are MDHEN and SYDVKM.

This clonotype was seen many times. The chain has TRBV11-2 and TRBJ2-7, with 7 nucleotides matching TRBD2. Germline loops: CDR1 SGHAT, CDR2 FQNNGV. The CDR3 length is 14 residues. V was pared by 2 bases and J by 0 bases, with 1 base of the junction left unmatched. For the CDR3, the DNA is TGTGCCAGCAGCTTATCTAGCGGCTCCTACGAGCAGTACTTC. Its protein is CASSLSSGSYEQYF.

This clonotype was seen many times. V is TRBV7-9 and J is TRBJ2-7, with D maybe TRBD2 (5 bases). The CDR3 covers 13 residues. V lost 4 bases, J lost 3 bases, and 10 bases lay in between. The germline CDR1 and CDR2 sequences are SEHNR and FQNEAQ (reference sequence). CDR3 nucleotides: TGTGCCAGCAGCTCGGCCCGGGGCTACGAGCAGTACTTC. Translation gives CASSSARGYEQYF.

This clonotype was detected only a few times. This rearrangement joins TRBV7-6 to TRBJ2-2; no clear D. Germline CDR1 is SGHVS and CDR2 is FNYEAQ. Deletions cut 2 bases from V and 6 bases from J, with 22 bases between. The CDR3 spans 18 residues. CDR3 nucleotide sequence: TGTGCCAGCAGCTTATTGTTCCCCGGACCCTTCCTCCCCGGGGAGCTGTTTTTT. Amino acids: CASSLLFPGPFLPGELFF.

There are many counts of this clonotype. The J gene is TRBJ2-5, the V gene TRBV12-3 or TRBV12-4, with D hard to call. The length of the CDR3 is 15 residues. V lost 5 bases and J 4 bases, leaving 17 bases between the germline ends. CDR3 bases: TGTGCCAGCAGTCAAACCCTCGGGCTCTCAGAGACCCAGTACTTC. It encodes CASSQTLGLSETQYF.

This clonotype occurred many times. V is TRBV7-9 and J is TRBJ1-1; D possibly corresponds to TRBD1 (6 bases). V gave up 4 bases and J gave up 1 base, with 13 bases separating them. CDR1 and CDR2 (germline): SEHNR, FQNEAQ (reference sequence). The CDR3 runs 15 residues. CDR3 coding DNA: TGTGCCAGCAGCTCATCCGGGACACCGAACACTGAAGCTTTCTTT. Translated, it gives CASSSSGTPNTEAFF.

This clonotype has at least ten counts. The chain combines TRBV12-3 or TRBV12-4 with TRBJ1-2; D is undetermined. The CDR3 contains 15 residues. V lost 5 bases and J 6 bases, leaving 19 bases between the germline ends. The CDR3 spells CASSPTYPGQDGYTF. In DNA form, the CDR3 reads TGTGCCAGCAGTCCCACGTACCCGGGTCAAGATGGCTACACCTTC.

This clonotype appeared many times. This chain connects TRBV6-1 to TRBJ1-5, with 7 bases lining up with TRBD1. With 9 bases clipped from V and 5 bases from J, the junction kept 7 bases outside the gene matches. Germline V gives CDR1 MNHNS, CDR2 SASEGT. CDR3 length: 13 amino acids. CDR3 loop: CASSDRVDQPQHF. In DNA, the CDR3 is TGTGCCAGTTCCGACAGGGTAGATCAGCCCCAGCATTTT.